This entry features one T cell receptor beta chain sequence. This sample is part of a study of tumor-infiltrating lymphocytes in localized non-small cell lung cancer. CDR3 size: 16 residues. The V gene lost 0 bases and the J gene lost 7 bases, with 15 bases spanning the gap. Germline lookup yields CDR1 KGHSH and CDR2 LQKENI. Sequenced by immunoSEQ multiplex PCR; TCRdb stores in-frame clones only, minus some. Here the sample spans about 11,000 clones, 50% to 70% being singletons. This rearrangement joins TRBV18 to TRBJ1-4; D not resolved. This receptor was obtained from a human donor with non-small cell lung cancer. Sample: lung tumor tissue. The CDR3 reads CASSPPSVNRGEKLFF. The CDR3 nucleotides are TGTGCCAGCTCACCACCGTCTGTGAACCGGGGTGAAAAACTGTTTTTT.